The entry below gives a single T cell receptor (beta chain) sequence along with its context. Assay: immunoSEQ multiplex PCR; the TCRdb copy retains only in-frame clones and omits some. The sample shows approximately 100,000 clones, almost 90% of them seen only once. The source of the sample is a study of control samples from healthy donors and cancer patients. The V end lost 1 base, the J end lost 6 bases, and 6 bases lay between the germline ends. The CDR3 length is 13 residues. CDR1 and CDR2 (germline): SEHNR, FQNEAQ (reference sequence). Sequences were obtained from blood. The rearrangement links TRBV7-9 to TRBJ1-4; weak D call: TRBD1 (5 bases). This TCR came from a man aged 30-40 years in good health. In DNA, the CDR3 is TGTGCCAGCAGCTTAGGGGGGTATGAAAAACTGTTTTTT. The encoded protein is CASSLGGYEKLFF.